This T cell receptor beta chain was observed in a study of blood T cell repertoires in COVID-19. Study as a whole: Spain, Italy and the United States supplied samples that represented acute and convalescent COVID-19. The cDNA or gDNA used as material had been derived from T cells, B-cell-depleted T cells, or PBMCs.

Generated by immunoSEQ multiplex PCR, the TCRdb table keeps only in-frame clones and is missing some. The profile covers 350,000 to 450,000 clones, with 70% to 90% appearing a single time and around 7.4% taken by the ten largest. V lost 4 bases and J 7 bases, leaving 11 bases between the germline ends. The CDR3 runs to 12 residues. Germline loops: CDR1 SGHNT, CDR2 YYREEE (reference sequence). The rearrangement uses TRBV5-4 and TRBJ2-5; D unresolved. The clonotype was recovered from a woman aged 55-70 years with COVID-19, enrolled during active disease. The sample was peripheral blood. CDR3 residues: CASSPTSGTQYF. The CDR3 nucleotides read TGTGCCAGCAGCCCTACCTCAGGGACCCAGTACTTC.